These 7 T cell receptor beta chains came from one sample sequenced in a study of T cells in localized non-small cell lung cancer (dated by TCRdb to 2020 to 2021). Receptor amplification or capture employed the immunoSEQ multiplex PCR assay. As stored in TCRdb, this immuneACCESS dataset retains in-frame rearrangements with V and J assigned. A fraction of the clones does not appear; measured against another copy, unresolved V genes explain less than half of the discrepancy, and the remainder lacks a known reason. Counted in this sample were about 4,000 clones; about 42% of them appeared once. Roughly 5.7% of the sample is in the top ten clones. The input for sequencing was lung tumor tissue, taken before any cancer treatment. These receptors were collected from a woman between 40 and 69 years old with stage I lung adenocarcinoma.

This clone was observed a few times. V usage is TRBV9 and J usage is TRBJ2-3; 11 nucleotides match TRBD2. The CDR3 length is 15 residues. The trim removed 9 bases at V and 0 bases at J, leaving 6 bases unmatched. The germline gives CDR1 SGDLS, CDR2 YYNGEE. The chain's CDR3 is CANASGRRSTDTQYF. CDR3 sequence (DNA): TGTGCCAACGCTAGCGGGAGGAGGAGCACAGATACGCAGTATTTT.

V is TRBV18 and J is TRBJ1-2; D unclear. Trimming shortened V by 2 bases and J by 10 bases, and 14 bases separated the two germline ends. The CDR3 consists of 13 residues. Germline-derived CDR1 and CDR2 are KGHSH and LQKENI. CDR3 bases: TGTGCCAGCTCACCAAGGACCATGTCACCCTACACCTTC. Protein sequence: CASSPRTMSPYTF.

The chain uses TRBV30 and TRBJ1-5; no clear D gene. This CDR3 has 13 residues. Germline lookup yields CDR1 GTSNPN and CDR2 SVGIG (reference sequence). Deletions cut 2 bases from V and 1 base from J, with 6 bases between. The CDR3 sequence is CAWSSASNQPQHF. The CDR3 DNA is TGTGCCTGGAGTTCGGCGAGCAATCAGCCCCAGCATTTT.

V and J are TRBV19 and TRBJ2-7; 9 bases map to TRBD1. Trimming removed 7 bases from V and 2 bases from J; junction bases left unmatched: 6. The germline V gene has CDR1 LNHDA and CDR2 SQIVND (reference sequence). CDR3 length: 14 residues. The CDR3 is CASKDGTGPYEQYF. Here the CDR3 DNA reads TGTGCCAGTAAGGATGGGACAGGGCCCTACGAGCAGTACTTC. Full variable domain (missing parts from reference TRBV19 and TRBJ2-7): DGGITQSPKYLFRKEGQNVTLSCEQNLNHDAMYWYRQDPGQGLRLIYYSQIVNDFQKGDIAEGYSVSREKKESFPLTVTSAQKNPTAFYLCASKDGTGPYEQYFGPGTRLTVT.

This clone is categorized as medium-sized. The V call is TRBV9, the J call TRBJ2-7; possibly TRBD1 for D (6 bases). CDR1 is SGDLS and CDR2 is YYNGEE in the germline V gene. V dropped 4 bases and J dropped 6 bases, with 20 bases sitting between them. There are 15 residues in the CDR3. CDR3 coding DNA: TGTGCCAGCAGCCCACCGCAGGGGATATCCGGCGAGCAGTACTTC. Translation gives CASSPPQGISGEQYF.

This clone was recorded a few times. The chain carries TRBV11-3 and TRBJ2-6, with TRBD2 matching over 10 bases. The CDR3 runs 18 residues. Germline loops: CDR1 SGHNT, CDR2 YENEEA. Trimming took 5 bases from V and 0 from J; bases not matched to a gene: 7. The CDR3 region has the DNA TGTGCCAGCAGCGTGGGACTAGCGCTTAGCTCTGGGGCCAACGTCCTGACTTTC. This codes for CASSVGLALSSGANVLTF.

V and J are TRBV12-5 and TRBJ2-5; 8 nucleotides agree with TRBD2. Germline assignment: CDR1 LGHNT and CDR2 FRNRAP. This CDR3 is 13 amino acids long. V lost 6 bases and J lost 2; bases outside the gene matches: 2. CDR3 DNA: TGTGCTAGTGGGATAGCGGGGCAAGAGACCCAGTACTTC. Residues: CASGIAGQETQYF. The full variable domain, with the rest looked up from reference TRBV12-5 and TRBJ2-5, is DARVTQTPRHKVTEMGQEVTMRCQPILGHNTVFWYRQTMMQGLELLAYFRNRAPLDDSGMPKDRFSAEMPDATLATLKIQPSEPRDSAVYFCASGIAGQETQYFGPGTRLLVL.